These T cell receptor beta chains were read from a single sample in a study of control samples from healthy donors and cancer patients. Data came from immunoSEQ multiplex PCR; TCRdb stores just in-frame clones and leaves some out. Counted here are over 75,000 clones, roughly nine tenths occurring once; the ten biggest clones make up around 16%. The sample comprised blood. These receptors all stem from a man aged 25-40 years in good health. The CDR3 runs from the conserved cysteine through the conserved F or W. D genes are given only for firm matches. Clone size is shown for a subset of rows, as once, few, many or a class of expanded clone.

V	D	size	J	CDR3	DNA
TRBV24-1	-	-	TRBJ1-2	CATSDSWALGAYGYTF	TGTGCCACCAGTGATTCCTGGGCCCTAGGGGCCTATGGCTACACCTTC
TRBV2	TRBD2	-	TRBJ2-5	CASSSTSAETQYF	TGTGCCAGCAGTTCGACTAGCGCAGAGACCCAGTACTTC
TRBV19	-	-	TRBJ1-5	CASSTLQGGQPQHF	TGTGCCAGTAGTACACTACAGGGTGGCCAGCCCCAGCATTTT
TRBV4-1	-	-	TRBJ2-2	CASSQFSGANTGELFF	TGCGCCAGCAGCCAATTTAGCGGAGCGAACACCGGGGAGCTGTTTTTT
TRBV3-1/TRBV3-2	-	-	TRBJ1-1	CASSQVNQAAEAFF	TGTGCCAGCAGCCAAGTTAACCAGGCAGCTGAAGCTTTCTTT
TRBV6-5	-	-	TRBJ1-1	CASSYYSDSRSREAFF	TGTGCCAGCAGTTACTATTCTGACAGCAGGTCTCGTGAAGCTTTCTTT
TRBV11-3	-	-	TRBJ2-1	CASSSSGQGNEQFF	TGTGCCAGCAGCTCCTCAGGGCAGGGGAATGAGCAGTTCTTC
TRBV6-5	-	-	TRBJ2-2	CASSYSGNLNTGELFF	TGTGCCAGCAGTTACTCCGGGAACCTGAACACCGGGGAGCTGTTTTTT
TRBV7-8	-	-	TRBJ1-6	CASSPMESPLHF	TGTGCCAGCAGCCCTATGGAGTCACCCCTCCACTTT
TRBV3-1/TRBV3-2	-	-	TRBJ1-6	CASSQVQPLNSPLHF	TGTGCCAGCAGCCAAGTACAGCCGCTCAATTCACCCCTCCACTTT
TRBV9	-	-	TRBJ2-1	CASSVVEGPPHASNEQFF	TGTGCCAGCAGCGTAGTGGAGGGCCCACCCCACGCGAGCAATGAGCAGTTCTTC
TRBV11-2	TRBD2	-	TRBJ2-7	CASSLELAVSSYEQYF	TGTGCCAGCAGCTTAGAACTAGCGGTTAGCTCCTACGAGCAGTACTTC
TRBV6-5	TRBD2	-	TRBJ2-3	CASSLWTSPGDTQYF	TGTGCCAGCAGTTTATGGACTAGCCCAGGAGATACGCAGTATTTT
TRBV29-1	TRBD1	-	TRBJ1-2	CSVSNRGSTNYGYTF	TGCAGCGTTTCAAACAGGGGATCCACTAACTATGGCTACACCTTC
TRBV19	TRBD2	few	TRBJ2-7	CASSILAGDYEQYF	TGTGCCAGTAGTATACTAGCGGGAGACTACGAGCAGTACTTC
TRBV15	-	-	TRBJ1-3	CATSRESGRSGNTIYF	TGTGCCACCAGCAGAGAGAGCGGCCGCTCTGGAAACACCATATATTTT
TRBV5-4	TRBD1	-	TRBJ1-2	CASSPQPGQGDYGYTF	TGTGCCAGCAGCCCCCAACCGGGACAGGGAGACTATGGCTACACCTTC
TRBV5-6	-	-	TRBJ1-1	CASSSNLAGTPSEAFF	TGTGCCAGCAGCTCTAACCTGGCCGGGACCCCTTCGGAGGCTTTCTTT
TRBV28	-	-	TRBJ1-1	CASSWRGPGVVDTEAFF	TGTGCCAGCAGTTGGCGGGGGCCTGGGGTGGTGGACACTGAAGCTTTCTTT
TRBV5-6	-	-	TRBJ2-1	CASSSDNRPFGGWQFF	TGTGCCAGCAGCTCGGATAACCGACCCTTCGGAGGGTGGCAGTTCTTC
TRBV28	TRBD1	-	TRBJ2-3	CASSRQGGPADTQYF	TGTGCCAGCAGCCGACAGGGGGGCCCAGCAGATACGCAGTATTTT
TRBV6-5	-	-	TRBJ1-1	CASEGTLNTEAFF	TGTGCCAGCGAAGGGACTTTGAACACTGAAGCTTTCTTT
TRBV28	-	once	TRBJ1-2	CASSLSGPNYGYTF	TGTGCCAGCAGTTTATCAGGACCTAACTATGGCTACACCTTC
TRBV6-1	-	-	TRBJ1-2	CASSEEAGFYGYTF	TGTGCCAGCAGTGAAGAGGCAGGGTTCTATGGCTACACCTTC
TRBV18	TRBD1	-	TRBJ1-4	CASSTRTGDEKLFF	TGTGCCAGCTCAACCCGGACAGGGGATGAAAAACTGTTTTTT
TRBV5-1	-	-	TRBJ2-7	CASSLVTTAGAYEQYF	TGCGCCAGCAGCTTGGTAACGACAGCTGGCGCCTACGAGCAGTACTTC
TRBV4-1	TRBD1	-	TRBJ1-2	CASSQETGGGGGYTF	TGCGCCAGCAGCCAGGAAACAGGGGGTGGAGGGGGCTACACCTTC
TRBV5-6	-	once	TRBJ1-3	CASSLVGSGNTIYF	TGTGCCAGCAGCTTGGTAGGCTCTGGAAACACCATATATTTT
TRBV6-5	-	-	TRBJ2-3	CASSSGTGPDTQYF	TGTGCCAGCAGCTCGGGTACGGGGCCAGATACGCAGTATTTT
TRBV19	TRBD1	-	TRBJ2-3	CARTTGGCCTDTQYF	TGTGCCAGGACTACAGGGGGCTGTTGCACAGATACGCAGTATTTT
TRBV19	TRBD1	-	TRBJ2-1	CASSKQGAREQFF	TGTGCCAGTAGTAAACAGGGGGCGCGGGAGCAGTTCTTC
TRBV6-5	-	-	TRBJ2-4	CASRPGATGNIQYF	TGTGCCAGCAGACCGGGGGCCACCGGCAACATTCAGTACTTC
TRBV5-6	-	-	TRBJ2-5	CASSHQETQYF	TGTGCCAGCAGCCACCAAGAGACCCAGTACTTC
TRBV5-4	-	-	TRBJ1-1	CASSLGRNTEAFF	TGTGCCAGCAGCTTGGGCAGGAACACTGAAGCTTTCTTT
TRBV27	TRBD1	-	TRBJ2-5	CASSLSPPGTGEWETQYF	TGTGCCAGCAGTTTATCGCCCCCAGGGACAGGGGAATGGGAGACCCAGTACTTC
TRBV30	-	-	TRBJ2-3	CASRTDTQYF	TGTGCCTCACGAACAGATACGCAGTATTTT
TRBV29-1	-	-	TRBJ2-3	CSVGPRADTQYF	TGCAGCGTAGGGCCGAGGGCTGATACGCAGTATTTT
TRBV6-1	-	-	TRBJ1-3	CASSEDGTGNTIYF	TGTGCCAGCAGTGAAGACGGGACTGGAAACACCATATATTTT
TRBV7-7	-	-	TRBJ2-3	CASSSERADTQYF	TGTGCCAGCAGCTCAGAACGTGCAGATACGCAGTATTTT
TRBV5-1	TRBD2	-	TRBJ2-5	CASSFTRLAGGETQYF	TGCGCCAGCAGCTTCACTCGACTAGCGGGAGGAGAGACCCAGTACTTC
TRBV6-5	-	-	TRBJ1-2	CASSRYRTSDYGYTF	TGTGCCAGCAGTCGGTACCGGACCTCGGACTATGGCTACACCTTC
TRBV7-2	-	once	TRBJ1-1	CASSFRRVGTEAFF	TGTGCCAGCAGCTTCCGCAGGGTGGGCACTGAAGCTTTCTTT
TRBV5-4	TRBD1	-	TRBJ2-7	CASSLGSGQGTYEQYF	TGTGCCAGCAGCTTGGGCTCGGGACAGGGCACCTACGAGCAGTACTTC
TRBV28	TRBD1	-	TRBJ1-5	CASSHNRGFNQPQHF	TGTGCCAGCAGTCATAACAGGGGATTCAATCAGCCCCAGCATTTT
TRBV5-1	-	-	TRBJ2-7	CASSSSAGPYEQYF	TGCGCCAGCAGCTCAAGCGCTGGTCCCTACGAGCAGTACTTC
TRBV12-3/TRBV12-4	-	-	TRBJ1-1	CASTWGGTEAFF	TGTGCCAGCACCTGGGGTGGCACTGAAGCTTTCTTT
TRBV7-2	TRBD2	-	TRBJ2-2	CASSPTGTTTGELFF	TGTGCCAGCAGTCCGACCGGGACTACCACCGGGGAGCTGTTTTTT
TRBV19	-	once	TRBJ1-5	CASSVKRTINQPQHF	TGTGCCAGTAGTGTAAAGAGGACAATTAATCAGCCCCAGCATTTT
TRBV5-1	TRBD1	once	TRBJ1-4	CASRTGTGGTNEKLFF	TGCGCCAGCAGAACCGGGACAGGGGGAACTAATGAAAAACTGTTTTTT
TRBV6-2/TRBV6-3	-	-	TRBJ1-2	CASSYQAGVYLNYGYTF	TGTGCCAGCAGTTACCAAGCCGGGGTTTACTTGAACTATGGCTACACCTTC
TRBV10-1	TRBD1	-	TRBJ2-2	CASSEGQGYGELFF	TGCGCCAGCAGTGAGGGACAGGGTTACGGGGAGCTGTTTTTT
TRBV7-6	TRBD1	-	TRBJ1-3	CASSHGQVVSGNTIYF	TGTGCCAGCAGCCACGGACAGGTCGTCTCTGGAAACACCATATATTTT
TRBV7-2	-	-	TRBJ2-2	CASSLDGGVGTGELFF	TGTGCCAGCAGCCTCGATGGGGGTGTGGGCACCGGGGAGCTGTTTTTT
TRBV7-2	-	-	TRBJ1-4	CASSPGATNEKLFF	TGTGCCAGCAGCCCGGGGGCAACTAATGAAAAACTGTTTTTT
TRBV19	-	-	TRBJ1-6	CASSIQASSYNSPLHF	TGTGCCAGTAGTATTCAGGCCTCCTCCTATAATTCACCCCTCCACTTT
TRBV11-2	TRBD2	-	TRBJ2-7	CASSLDGLAGLGAYEQYF	TGTGCCAGCAGCTTAGATGGACTAGCGGGATTAGGCGCCTACGAGCAGTACTTC
TRBV6-1	-	-	TRBJ1-5	CASSEHSGQPQHF	TGTGCCAGCAGTGAACATTCTGGCCAGCCCCAGCATTTT
TRBV18	-	-	TRBJ1-2	CASSPLLQDGYTF	TGTGCCAGCTCTCCACTTTTACAGGACGGCTACACCTTC
TRBV5-1	-	-	TRBJ2-7	CASSSPSYEQYF	TGCGCCAGCAGCTCCCCCTCCTACGAGCAGTACTTC
TRBV19	TRBD2	-	TRBJ2-3	CASSPGTSYTDTQYF	TGTGCCAGTAGCCCCGGGACTAGTTACACAGATACGCAGTATTTT